These T cell receptor beta chains were read from a single sample in a study of cytomegalovirus exposure and HLA in healthy donors. The repertoire was sequenced with immunoSEQ multiplex PCR; TCRdb's copy has only in-frame clones and lacks some. The repertoire includes around 130,000 clones, around three fifths of them detected once, and less than 2% sits in the top ten. The source material was PBMCs. These receptors were obtained from a male donor in good health and CMV-seronegative. The conserved cysteine and the conserved F or W are not part of the CDR3 here.

V gene,J gene,CDR3 length,CDR3 protein
TRBV29-1,TRBJ2-1,13,SVDHRDSGSKEQF
TRBV7-2,TRBJ2-5,11,ASSRDRGETQY
TRBV18,TRBJ2-4,13,ASSLLDARGNIQY
TRBV7-3,TRBJ2-1,11,ASRGTGGNEQF
TRBV7-7,TRBJ2-2,11,ASSPTGPGELF
TRBV19,TRBJ2-5,12,ASSRQNVAETQY
TRBV2,TRBJ2-7,13,ASSEAGTGDYEQY
TRBV5-1,TRBJ2-7,12,ASSPGTGMYEQY
TRBV19,TRBJ2-5,12,ASSQVRGQETQY
TRBV4-1,TRBJ1-4,13,ASSQDRGLNEKLF
TRBV7-9,TRBJ2-7,13,ASSLGPLTGGHRY
TRBV5-6,TRBJ1-2,11,ASSFHGGALYT
TRBV18,TRBJ1-2,12,ASSPGQGEYGYT
TRBV6-5,TRBJ1-2,11,ASGTGDLYGYT
TRBV9,TRBJ1-2,11,ASSPGGGGGYT
TRBV28,TRBJ1-6,12,ASTGGAENSPLH
TRBV6-1,TRBJ2-5,14,ASSAGTGSGQETQY
TRBV28,TRBJ1-1,14,ASSLWGQGGNTEAF
TRBV15,TRBJ1-1,15,ATSRDPRRGMNTEAF
TRBV19,TRBJ2-2,12,ASDGTPNTGELF
TRBV7-9,TRBJ2-7,14,ASSLVAGASRHEQY
TRBV23-1,TRBJ1-6,16,ASSQSLRFLAYNSPLH
TRBV6-1,TRBJ2-1,12,ASSQRGVYNEQF
TRBV9,TRBJ2-1,15,ASSEGFGSGGEGEQF
TRBV6-5,TRBJ1-1,11,ASSPGQGVEAF
TRBV5-4,NA,12,ASSFGRGAYEQY
TRBV30,TRBJ2-7,10,AWSVTAYEQY
TRBV7-8,TRBJ1-3,16,ASSLARLPNRAGNTIY
TRBV10-3,TRBJ1-6,14,AISELGASNNSPLH
TRBV4-3,TRBJ2-5,14,ASSQEWSRSGETQY
TRBV30,TRBJ1-2,13,AWSHIRHSNYGYT
TRBV6-1,TRBJ1-2,13,ASSEEAGPAYGYT
TRBV6-5,TRBJ2-1,11,ASSYPGGDEQF
TRBV5-1,TRBJ2-3,15,ASSPVTGARGTDTQY
TRBV6-1,TRBJ1-1,12,ASRFHTVNTEAF
TRBV9,TRBJ1-6,13,ASSSRGQGNSPLH
TRBV28,TRBJ2-7,11,ATLRTGACEQY
TRBV5-5,TRBJ1-4,14,ASSFQWGLTNEKLF
TRBV10-3,TRBJ2-7,10,AISSGSYEQY
TRBV4-3,TRBJ2-7,11,ASSQVRGGEQY
TRBV2,TRBJ1-2,12,ASRGGAGVYGYT
TRBV19,TRBJ1-3,13,ASSTTGISGNTIY
TRBV14,TRBJ1-1,10,ASSRQVTEAF
TRBV6-1,TRBJ1-2,12,ASSEALSNYGYP
TRBV19,TRBJ2-2,12,ARGQGQNTGELF
TRBV7-2,TRBJ2-3,14,ASQFTASSSTDTQY
TRBV5-1,TRBJ2-7,14,ASSFIVGGGRYEQY
TRBV19,TRBJ1-1,13,ASSIVDGGNTEAF
TRBV5-6,TRBJ2-7,12,ASSLRLFSYEQY
TRBV7-9,TRBJ1-1,13,ASSLGAGLDTEAF
TRBV6-5,TRBJ2-5,13,ASRVTKGAGETQY
TRBV25-1,TRBJ1-2,14,ASSEGAGLLAYGYT
TRBV4-2,TRBJ2-3,14,ASSQWTSGGTDTQY
TRBV27,TRBJ1-4,12,ASSFSGTAEKLF
TRBV6-5,TRBJ1-1,10,ASSYRGAAAF
TRBV7-9,TRBJ2-7,13,ASSLGDRGRDEQY
TRBV7-2,TRBJ2-5,14,ASSQISGGYQETQY
TRBV11-3,TRBJ2-1,14,ASSLDGRGGSDEQF